Listed below are T cell receptor beta chains from one sample, sequenced in a study of CD8+ T cells in alopecia areata. Some clones are missing from TCRdb's copy, which holds only in-frame ones; the method was immunoSEQ multiplex PCR. The sample shows around 170,000 clones, around 49% of them seen only once. The material sequenced was CD8+ T cells sorted from blood, taken between weeks 51 and 54, from a patient treated with tofacitinib. These receptors were taken from a human donor with alopecia areata. Each CDR3 is given with its conserved first and last residue. The order of the fields is J gene, clone size, V gene, D gene, CDR3 protein, CDR3 DNA. The D gene is left open where the match is weak. Only some rows state a clone size, as once, few, many or a class for expanded clones.

TRBJ2-4 . TRBV10-3 TRBD2 CAISEWWTSGKNIQYF TGTGCCATCAGTGAGTGGTGGACTAGCGGGAAAAACATTCAGTACTTC
TRBJ1-5 . TRBV25-1 . CASAQGINQPQHF TGTGCCAGCGCACAAGGGATCAATCAGCCCCAGCATTTT
TRBJ2-2 few TRBV7-8 . CASTPRRGYSNTGELFF TGTGCCAGCACCCCTCGGCGGGGATATTCGAACACCGGGGAGCTGTTTTTT
TRBJ2-5 . TRBV5-4 TRBD2 CASSPDTGGETQYF TGTGCCAGCAGCCCTGACACGGGAGGAGAGACCCAGTACTTC
TRBJ1-2 . TRBV29-1 TRBD1 CSVPDDRDYGYTF TGCAGCGTTCCCGATGACAGGGACTATGGCTACACCTTC
TRBJ1-5 . TRBV27 . CASSFNSDRIQPQHF TGTGCCAGCAGTTTCAACTCTGACAGAATCCAGCCCCAGCATTTT
TRBJ2-7 few TRBV2 TRBD1 CATEPTGLSYEQYF TGTGCCACCGAACCGACAGGGCTCTCCTACGAGCAGTACTTC
TRBJ2-2 few TRBV10-3 TRBD1 CAISDRGTGELFF TGTGCCATCAGCGACAGGGGGACCGGGGAGCTGTTTTTT
TRBJ1-2 . TRBV18 . CASSPGTGNNYGYTF TGTGCCAGCTCACCGGGAACGGGGAACAACTATGGCTACACCTTC
TRBJ2-5 . TRBV7-8 TRBD1 CASSRWTGGGKETQYF TGTGCCAGCAGCAGATGGACAGGGGGAGGGAAAGAGACCCAGTACTTC
TRBJ1-5 few TRBV6-5 . CASSSGIYNQPQHF TGTGCCAGCAGTTCAGGGATTTACAATCAGCCCCAGCATTTT
TRBJ2-3 few TRBV5-4 TRBD2 CASSFGLAGSTDTQYF TGTGCCAGCAGCTTTGGACTAGCGGGGTCCACAGATACGCAGTATTTT
TRBJ1-2 . TRBV29-1 . CSVEDLAGTNYGYTF TGCAGCGTTGAAGATCTTGCGGGGACCAACTATGGCTACACCTTC
TRBJ2-7 . TRBV27 TRBD1 CASSPDRADEQYF TGTGCCAGCAGTCCGGACAGGGCCGACGAGCAGTACTTC
TRBJ2-1 . TRBV7-3 TRBD1 CASSLGPPGQPFGEQFF TGTGCCAGCAGCTTAGGGCCTCCGGGACAGCCCTTCGGTGAGCAGTTCTTC
TRBJ2-7 . TRBV6-6 TRBD1 CASSGDRGYEQYF TGTGCCAGCAGTGGGGACAGGGGTTACGAGCAGTACTTC
TRBJ2-6 . TRBV6-1 . CASSEENSGANVLTF TGTGCCAGCAGTGAAGAAAACTCTGGGGCCAACGTCCTGACTTTC
TRBJ2-7 few TRBV27 TRBD2 CASSTSGGAYEQYF TGTGCCAGCAGTACTAGCGGGGGAGCCTACGAGCAGTACTTC
TRBJ1-1 . TRBV7-9 . CASSLRGGDTEAFF TGTGCCAGCAGCTTAAGGGGCGGGGACACTGAAGCTTTCTTT
TRBJ1-5 many TRBV7-9 . CASSLDGFNQPQHF TGTGCCAGCAGCTTGGACGGTTTCAATCAGCCCCAGCATTTT
TRBJ1-6 . TRBV13 . CASSLGQAGPSSYNSPLHF TGTGCCAGCAGCTTAGGCCAGGCAGGACCTAGCTCCTATAATTCACCCCTCCACTTT
TRBJ2-3 . TRBV10-3 . CAISENPGTDTQYF TGTGCCATCAGTGAGAACCCGGGCACAGATACGCAGTATTTT
TRBJ2-7 . TRBV11-2 . CASEGLISYEQYF TGTGCCAGCGAGGGACTGATCTCCTACGAGCAGTACTTC
TRBJ2-7 . TRBV5-1 . CASSSRTTYEQYF TGCGCCAGCAGCTCGCGGACAACCTACGAGCAGTACTTC
TRBJ1-2 . TRBV29-1 . CSVRTQNYGYTF TGCAGCGTTAGGACACAGAACTATGGCTACACCTTC
TRBJ2-3 few TRBV13 TRBD2 CASTSGGDTQYF TGTGCCAGCACTAGCGGTGGAGATACGCAGTATTTT
TRBJ2-3 few TRBV21-1 . CASSKEGIGQGVTDTQYF TGTGCCAGCAGCAAAGAGGGGATCGGGCAGGGGGTCACAGATACGCAGTATTTT
TRBJ2-3 . TRBV29-1 TRBD2 CSGSGEGSTDTQYF TGCAGCGGCTCGGGGGAGGGTAGCACAGATACGCAGTATTTT
TRBJ2-7 . TRBV4-3 TRBD1 CASSQGPDRGSYEQYF TGCGCCAGCAGCCAAGGGCCGGACAGGGGGTCCTACGAGCAGTACTTC
TRBJ1-2 . TRBV30 . CAWSVGGASYGYTF TGTGCCTGGAGTGTAGGGGGGGCGAGCTATGGCTACACCTTC
TRBJ2-7 . TRBV4-2 TRBD1 CASSLIGTGPYEQYF TGTGCCAGCAGCCTCATCGGGACAGGTCCCTACGAGCAGTACTTC
TRBJ1-1 . TRBV10-3 TRBD1 CAIGSDRAKSEAFF TGTGCCATCGGGTCGGACAGGGCGAAGAGTGAAGCTTTCTTT
TRBJ2-1 . TRBV19 . CASSDKYNEQFF TGTGCCAGTAGTGACAAATACAATGAGCAGTTCTTC
TRBJ2-3 . TRBV13 TRBD1 CASSLQGDTQYF TGTGCCAGCAGCCTACAGGGGGATACGCAGTATTTT
TRBJ1-1 . TRBV14 TRBD1 CASSLGGWNTEAFF TGTGCCAGCAGCCTAGGGGGCTGGAACACTGAAGCTTTCTTT
TRBJ1-2 . TRBV7-9 . CASSLAGDYGYTF TGTGCCAGCAGCTTAGCGGGGGACTATGGCTACACCTTC
TRBJ1-4 . TRBV27 . CASSPQPGGADEKLFF TGTGCCAGCAGTCCACAACCGGGGGGAGCCGATGAAAAACTGTTTTTT
TRBJ2-6 . TRBV10-3 . CAIKAFGGHNSGANVLTF TGTGCCATCAAAGCTTTCGGGGGACACAACTCTGGGGCCAACGTCCTGACTTTC
TRBJ2-2 . TRBV29-1 . CSVELSESPNTGELFF TGCAGCGTTGAACTAAGTGAGTCGCCGAACACCGGGGAGCTGTTTTTT
TRBJ1-2 . TRBV30 . CAWLPLQGHGYTF TGTGCCTGGCTCCCGTTACAGGGCCATGGCTACACCTTC
TRBJ1-2 few TRBV29-1 . CSVPSGGSYGYTF TGCAGCGTCCCAAGCGGAGGGAGCTATGGCTACACCTTC